These T cell receptor beta chains were read from a single sample in a study of CD8 T cells in Susac syndrome. TCRdb analysed the immunoSEQ multiplex PCR reads with MiXCR anew, one entry per CDR3 protein. The table has about 100,000 distinct CDR3 sequences, 95% seen once. The specimen sequenced was CD8+ T cells from PBMCs. All receptors come from a human donor with Susac syndrome. CDR3s include the opening cysteine and the closing phenylalanine or tryptophan. A D gene is named only where the DNA matches it firmly. Rows give clone size only sometimes, using once, few, many, or a class for an expanded clone.

J gene	D gene	clone size	V gene	CDR3 protein	CDR3 DNA
TRBJ2-7	-	-	TRBV7-9	CASSEEGEQYF	TGTGCCAGCAGCGAGGAGGGCGAGCAGTACTTC
TRBJ2-3	-	-	TRBV2	CASSRRDTQGPDTQYF	TGTGCCAGCAGTAGGCGGGATACCCAAGGCCCAGATACGCAGTATTTT
TRBJ2-4	TRBD2	-	TRBV20-1	CSARDRWTSVGTSIQYF	TGCAGTGCTAGAGATAGGTGGACTAGCGTGGGGACGAGCATTCAGTACTTC
TRBJ2-1	TRBD2	-	TRBV5-1	CASSPSGRAGHEQFF	TGCGCCAGCAGTCCGAGCGGGAGGGCCGGCCATGAGCAGTTCTTC
TRBJ2-5	-	few	TRBV29-1	CSVVRETQYF	TGCAGCGTTGTTAGAGAGACCCAGTACTTC
TRBJ2-1	TRBD1	-	TRBV15	CATSRDSGTGDNEQFF	TGTGCCACCAGCAGAGATTCGGGGACAGGGGACAATGAGCAGTTCTTC
TRBJ2-7	-	-	TRBV25-1	CASSPGGPLGSYEQYF	TGTGCCAGCAGCCCAGGGGGGCCATTAGGCTCCTACGAGCAGTACTTC
TRBJ2-5	-	-	TRBV7-9	CASSLNRLQETQYF	TGTGCCAGCAGCTTAAACAGATTACAAGAGACCCAGTACTTC
TRBJ1-5	TRBD1	-	TRBV2	CASGGQEYQPQHF	TGTGCCAGCGGGGGACAGGAATATCAGCCCCAGCATTTT
TRBJ1-1	-	-	TRBV7-9	CASTLVMNTEAFF	TGTGCCAGCACCCTGGTTATGAACACTGAAGCTTTCTTT
TRBJ1-1	TRBD1	-	TRBV5-1	CASSSQGGVDFEAFF	TGCGCCAGCAGCTCCCAGGGGGGCGTAGACTTTGAAGCTTTCTTT
TRBJ2-6	TRBD2	-	TRBV12-3/TRBV12-4	CANYPLAGREDSGANVLTF	TGTGCCAACTACCCTTTGGCTGGGCGGGAGGACTCTGGGGCCAACGTCCTGACTTTC
TRBJ2-2	-	once	TRBV13	CASTHPTGELFF	TGTGCCAGCACTCACCCCACCGGGGAGCTGTTTTTT
TRBJ2-7	-	-	TRBV3-1	CASSHSGTNEQYF	TGTGCCAGCAGCCATTCGGGGACGAACGAGCAGTACTTC
TRBJ2-7	-	-	TRBV4-2	CASSPGTYREQYF	TGTGCCAGCAGCCCCGGGACTTACCGCGAGCAGTACTTC
TRBJ1-2	TRBD1	once	TRBV18	CASSSDRGPDYGYTF	TGTGCCAGCTCATCGGACAGGGGACCCGATTATGGCTACACCTTC
TRBJ2-7	-	-	TRBV2	CASSEDLSYEQYF	TGTGCCAGCAGTGAGGATCTAAGCTACGAGCAGTACTTC
TRBJ2-2	-	-	TRBV6-6	CASSYSPYSGGELFF	TGTGCCAGCAGTTACTCCCCCTACTCTGGCGGGGAGCTGTTTTTT
TRBJ1-2	-	-	TRBV5-7	CASSLEGYGYTF	TGTGCCAGCAGCTTGGAAGGGTATGGCTACACCTTC
TRBJ2-7	-	-	TRBV20-1	CSASHRPEDFFEEYEQYF	TGCAGTGCTAGTCATAGGCCAGAAGATTTTTTCGAGGAGTACGAGCAGTACTTC
TRBJ1-1	-	once	TRBV29-1	CSVGYAGTAFF	TGCAGCGTTGGCTATGCAGGGACGGCTTTCTTT
TRBJ1-2	-	-	TRBV9	CASSGENSRLDGYTF	TGTGCCAGCAGCGGAGAGAATTCCCGCCTGGATGGCTACACCTTC